These 14 T cell receptor beta chains came from one sample sequenced in a study of cytomegalovirus exposure and HLA in healthy donors. A multiplex PCR was run with 60 Vbeta primers and 13 Jbeta primers. Only in-frame clones appear in the TCRdb table, and some are missing; sequencing was by immunoSEQ multiplex PCR. Among 150,000 to 200,000 clones listed, 80% to 85% were seen once. Sequencing used PBMCs. These receptors all stem from a boy aged 2 to 10 in good health and CMV-seronegative.

DNA for the CDR3: TGTGCCAGCAGCACAGGGGGCTATGGCTACACCTTC. Translation gives CASSTGGYGYTF. The chain links TRBV9 to TRBJ1-2; 8 bases are shared with TRBD1. This CDR3 comprises 12 residues. The V gene's germline CDR1 is SGDLS and CDR2 YYNGEE. V was clipped by 4 bases and J by 4 bases; unmatched bases: 0.

There are a few counts of this clone. This chain connects TRBV20-1 to TRBJ2-1; D might be TRBD1 (5 bases). The V gene's germline CDR1 is DFQATT and CDR2 SNEGSKA (reference sequence). The CDR3 length is 11 residues. The V end was cut by 6 bases, the J end by 10 bases, with 13 bases between. The CDR3 DNA follows: TGCAGTGCCAGTAGGGGCTTGGAGCAGTTCTTC. This encodes CSASRGLEQFF.

The rearrangement joins TRBV25-1 to TRBJ2-5, with TRBD1 identical over 8 bases. V gave up 5 bases and J gave up 3 bases; unmatched junction bases: 11. Germline lookup yields CDR1 MGHDK and CDR2 SYGVNS. This CDR3 contains 16 residues. CDR3 in DNA: TGTGCCAGCAGTCCCTCCTTAGGGACAGGCGAAGAGACCCAGTACTTC. It encodes CASSPSLGTGEETQYF.

This rearrangement joins TRBV19 to TRBJ2-1, with D possibly being TRBD2 (6 bases). V lost 6 bases to trimming and J lost 7 bases, with 10 bases between them. CDR3 size: 12 residues. The germline V gene encodes CDR1 LNHDA and CDR2 SQIVND (reference sequence). The CDR3 DNA is TGTGCCAGTAGCTTGACTAGGAATGAGCAGTTCTTC. It encodes CASSLTRNEQFF.

This clone was detected only a few times. The chain combines TRBV19 with TRBJ1-5; D is undetermined. The CDR3 consists of 19 residues. Trimming removed 5 bases from V and 0 bases from J, with 23 bases in between. CDR1 is LNHDA and CDR2 is SQIVND in the germline V gene (reference sequence). The CDR3 is CASSPRERLGIYSNQPQHF. The CDR3 nucleotides are TGTGCCAGTAGTCCCCGTGAACGCCTCGGGATATATAGCAATCAGCCCCAGCATTTT.

The rearrangement uses TRBV6-5 and TRBJ1-3; 8 bases agree with TRBD1. V shed 7 bases, J shed 4 bases, and the junction held 9 bases outside the gene matches. Looked up from germline, CDR1 is MNHEY and CDR2 is SVGAGI. This CDR3 contains 15 residues. CDR3 residues: CASTSDRGYGNTIYF. CDR3 bases: TGTGCCAGCACTTCCGACAGGGGTTACGGAAACACCATATATTTT.

The genes are TRBV14 and TRBJ2-3; 8 nucleotides align to TRBD2. V shed 1 base and J 3 bases; nucleotides not matched to a gene: 0. This CDR3 region has 14 residues. Germline CDR1 is SGHDN and CDR2 is FVKESK. The CDR3 DNA is TGTGCCAGCAGCCAAGGCGGGGGGACAGATACGCAGTATTTT. As protein: CASSQGGGTDTQYF.

The chain uses TRBV18 and TRBJ1-1; unclear D gene. This CDR3 is 15 amino acids long. Trimming left V 6 bases short and J 1 base short, with 15 bases between. The V gene's germline CDR1 is KGHSH and CDR2 LQKENI. Here the CDR3 reads CASSPSSIANTEAFF. CDR3 DNA sequence: TGTGCCAGCTCCCCCTCTTCTATCGCGAACACTGAAGCTTTCTTT. Full variable domain (remainder filled in from reference TRBV18 and TRBJ1-1): NAGVMQNPRHLVRRRGQEARLRCSPMKGHSHVYWYRQLPEEGLKFMVYLQKENIIDESGMPKERFSAEFPKEGPSILRIQQVVRGDSAAYFCASSPSSIANTEAFFGQGTRLTVV.

As DNA, the CDR3 is TGTGCCAGCAGTTTAAGGGGGAGGGTCGCGGACAATGAGCAGTTCTTC. Translated: CASSLRGRVADNEQFF. The chain joins TRBV27 to TRBJ2-1; D perhaps matches TRBD2 (7 bases). Per germline, CDR1 MNHEY and CDR2 SMNVEV (reference sequence). This CDR3 is 16 amino acids long. The V end lost 2 bases, the J end lost 5 bases, and 16 bases lay between the germline ends.

This clone was picked up one time. The V and J genes are TRBV12-5 and TRBJ1-5; 9 bases line up with TRBD1. V trimming: 5 bases; J trimming: 7 bases; junction bases outside the gene matches: 6. CDR1 is LGHNT, CDR2 FRNRAP, per germline. The CDR3 length is 14 residues. As DNA, the CDR3 is TGTGCTAGTGGTCCCGGGACAGGGCAGCAGCCCCAGCATTTT. Translating it yields CASGPGTGQQPQHF.

This chain uses TRBV13 with TRBJ2-1, with 11 bases fitting TRBD1. J gave up 9 bases and V 4 bases, and 11 bases lay outside the gene matches. Per the germline V gene, CDR1 is PRHDT and CDR2 is FYEKMQ (reference sequence). The length of the CDR3 is 16 residues. In nucleotides, the CDR3 is TGTGCCAGCAGCTCCCCCCCGGACAGGGGGCCATTTGAGCAGTTCTTC. It yields the protein CASSSPPDRGPFEQFF.

The CDR3: CASSTQRGRETQYF. The CDR3 DNA is TGTGCCAGCAGCACCCAGCGGGGGAGAGAGACCCAGTACTTC. The rearrangement uses TRBV9 and TRBJ2-5; 8 positions agree with TRBD2. Germline lookup yields CDR1 SGDLS and CDR2 YYNGEE. The CDR3 sequence is 14 residues long. After removal of 4 bases from V and 4 bases from J, the junction contained 6 bases not matched to a gene. Using reference TRBV9 and TRBJ2-5 for the parts outside the CDR3, the full variable domain is DSGVTQTPKHLITATGQRVTLRCSPRSGDLSVYWYQQSLDQGLQFLIQYYNGEERAKGNILERFSAQQFPDLHSELNLSSLELGDSALYFCASSTQRGRETQYFGPGTRLLVL.

This chain connects TRBV5-1 to TRBJ2-3; D is perhaps TRBD2 (5 bases). The CDR3 covers 15 residues. Trimming cost V 0 bases and J 2 bases, with 10 bases left between them. Germline assignment: CDR1 SGHRS and CDR2 YFSETQ. The CDR3 coding sequence is TGCGCCAGCAGCTTGGCCGGGGTACCCACAGATACGCAGTATTTT. It is translated as CASSLAGVPTDTQYF.

V and J are TRBV6-5 and TRBJ2-2, with 10 bases matching TRBD1. The CDR3 extends over 15 amino acids. The germline CDR1 and CDR2 sequences are MNHEY and SVGAGI. Losses at the gene ends were 5 bases for V and 4 bases for J; bases not matched to a gene: 4. Written as DNA, the CDR3 is TGTGCCAGCAGTGGGACAGGGGCGGGCACCGGGGAGCTGTTTTTT. Translated, it gives CASSGTGAGTGELFF.